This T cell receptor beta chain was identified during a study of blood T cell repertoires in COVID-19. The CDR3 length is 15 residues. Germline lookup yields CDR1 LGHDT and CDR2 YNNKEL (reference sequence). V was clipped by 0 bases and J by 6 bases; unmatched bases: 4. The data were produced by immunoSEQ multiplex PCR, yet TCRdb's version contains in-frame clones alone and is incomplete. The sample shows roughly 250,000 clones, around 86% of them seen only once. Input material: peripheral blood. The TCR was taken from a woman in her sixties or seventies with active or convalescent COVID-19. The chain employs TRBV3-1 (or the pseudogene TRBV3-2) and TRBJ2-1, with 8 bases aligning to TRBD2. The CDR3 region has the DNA TGTGCCAGCAGCCAAGACGGGGGGGCCGTCAATGAGCAGTTCTTC. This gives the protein CASSQDGGAVNEQFF.